The clone carrying this T cell receptor (beta chain) has just one count. This entry belongs to a study of blood T cell repertoires in COVID-19. Study context: Samples of COVID-19 (acute and convalescent) were obtained from the United States, Italy and Spain. In each case, the material was cDNA or gDNA derived from T cells, B-cell-depleted T cells, or PBMCs.

Measured with immunoSEQ multiplex PCR; TCRdb has only the in-frame clones, and not every one. The table records about 230,000 clones, around 84% of them present only once. Sample: peripheral blood. The source is a woman aged 40 to 55 who had recovered from COVID-19.

The CDR3 loop reads CASSRGTGVDEQYF. The CDR3 DNA reads as TGTGCCAGCAGTCGGGGGACAGGGGTCGACGAGCAGTACTTC. The rearrangement links TRBV6-5 to TRBJ2-7; 10 bases agree with TRBD1. Trimming took 5 bases from V and 5 from J; bases not matched to a gene: 6. Germline V lookup: CDR1 MNHEY, CDR2 SVGAGI. The CDR3 is 14 amino acids.